This note documents a single TCR beta chain sequence. Its binding antigen is unknown. The record has no base qualities; no much larger clone is one base away. This record comes from a study of blood T cell repertoires in COVID-19 (dated by TCRdb to the early 2020s). About the investigation overall: The collaborator samples originated in the United States, Italy and Spain and spanned the acute and convalescent phases of COVID-19. The material from the prospective study consisted of cDNA or gDNA derived from T cells, B-cell-depleted T cells, or PBMCs. The dataset comprised deeply sampled blood TCRbeta repertoires from subjects exposed to, actively infected with, or recovered from COVID-19. The repertoires were released in a freely available public database meant as a resource for research on the immune response to SARS-CoV-2. Samples came from the ongoing ImmuneRACE study (first 160 participants) plus 1,254 subjects from 6 global collaborators. A de-identified subject ID, COVID-19 status, age in years and sex were almost always included in the sample metadata. Where available, HLA class I and class II types were taken from metadata supplied by the sample provider and were not determined by assay-based typing. What the research found in general, with its limitations: How much clinical and demographic metadata was included differed by source and by participant, and the metadata was provided uncurated.

V loses 4 bases at its end and J loses 7 bases; junction bases beyond the gene matches: 10. From its cysteine to its phenylalanine, the CDR3 spans 15 amino acids. Here the CDR3 DNA is all that survives: 45 bases in frame from base 1. CDR1 and CDR2 were assigned from the germline V gene as SGHRS and YFSETQ. TCRbeta CDR3 regions were amplified from genomic DNA using the immunoSEQ Assay, a bias-controlled multiplex PCR. Regarding the original processing steps: The number of nucleated cells in each sample was estimated from the amplification of reference gene primers within the assay. To quantify the absolute abundance of each unique TCRbeta CDR3 rearrangement, sequence reads were collapsed and filtered. For each sample, productive Simpson clonality was calculated by taking the square root of Simpson's diversity index across productive rearrangements. Not all clones reach the TCRdb copy of this immuneACCESS table, which keeps in-frame sequences only. Checked studies attribute under half of the gap to unresolved V genes and leave the rest unexplained. The DNA was the basis for D and trimming; V, J and clone size are from that table. The table for this sample lists around 390,000 clones; around nine tenths of them were counted only once. About a tenth of the sample lies in the top ten.

Enrolling through a virtual design, the prospective study's participants ranged in age from roughly 18 to 95 years and lived across about two dozen United States geographic areas. In the prospective study, participants were assigned to cohorts based on the clinical history participants reported in a screening survey and a study questionnaire. Recovered participants in ImmuneRACE Cohort 3 were defined as having two consecutive negative NP/OP PCR tests, clearance from a healthcare professional, or resolution of symptoms. In the prospective study, whole blood, serum and a nasopharyngeal or oropharyngeal swab were collected from each participant by mobile phlebotomists. Additional blood draws and questionnaires over an approximately 2-month period could optionally be provided by prospective study participants. Prospective study blood samples were shipped either frozen or at room temperature before DNA extraction.

The receptor's source is a woman between 45 and 65 years old who had recovered from COVID-19. The sequencing sample was made of PBMCs or T cells enriched from blood (not recorded which). This chain is built from TRBV5-1 and TRBJ1-4; 7 central bases correspond to TRBD1. The DNA sequence is TGCGCCAGCAGCGGGGGACAGACACAGGGTGAAAAACTGTTTTTT. Translated, this gives CASSGGQTQGEKLFF.